This T cell receptor (beta chain) is drawn from a study of blood T cell repertoires in COVID-19. Study-level information: Whether acute or convalescent, the COVID-19 samples came from the United States, Italy and Spain. The analysed material was cDNA or gDNA that came from T cells, B-cell-depleted T cells, or PBMCs.

Per the study methods: Amplified reference gene primers provided the basis for estimating nucleated cell counts. Assay used: immunoSEQ multiplex PCR; TCRdb lists only in-frame clones, some missing. V, J and clone size were drawn from that table, and D and trimming were deduced from the DNA. The sample contains some 20,000 clones, about 89% of which appear only once. Germline CDR1 is SGDLS and CDR2 is YYNGEE. J gave up 1 base and V 2 bases, and 8 bases lay outside the gene matches. The CDR3 sequence is 16 residues long. V usage is TRBV9 and J usage is TRBJ2-5; TRBD1 matches 7 bases. What was sequenced was peripheral blood. The clonotype comes from an older woman with active COVID-19. The CDR3 reads CASSVGTGAIQETQYF. CDR3 coding DNA: TGTGCCAGCAGCGTTGGTACAGGGGCCATCCAAGAGACCCAGTACTTC.